This T cell receptor (beta chain) comes out of a study of blood T cell repertoires in COVID-19. Study overall: The United States, Italy and Spain supplied acute and convalescent COVID-19 samples.

Original data processing: Amplified reference gene primers provided the basis for estimating nucleated cell counts. The table came from immunoSEQ multiplex PCR; TCRdb's copy has only in-frame clones and leaves some out. V and J calls and clone size are copied from that table; D and trimming were computed from the DNA. The profile shows some 250,000 clones, 70% to 90% of them singletons. V lost 0 bases to trimming and J lost 5 bases; unmatched junction nucleotides: 3. This CDR3 is 14 amino acids long. The germline gives CDR1 SGHDN, CDR2 FVKESK. The chain couples TRBV14 to TRBJ1-2, with TRBD1 matching 7 bases. The specimen sequenced was peripheral blood. This clonotype was obtained from a human donor in a cohort sampled during active COVID-19. CDR3 sequence reads: CASSQDVTGYGYTF. CDR3 DNA: TGTGCCAGCAGCCAAGATGTGACAGGGTATGGCTACACCTTC.